This T cell receptor (beta chain) was found in a study of T cells in Graves' hyperthyroidism and ophthalmopathy. It was uncontrolled infection, other autoimmune disease, pregnancy or lactation that excluded patients. Diagnoses used clinical symptoms, serum thyroxine and TRAb, thyroid ultrasound and orbital computed tomography. Overall study results and limits: In the analysis, a 13 V-J model separated ophthalmopathy from stable hyperthyroidism. Ophthalmopathy onset followed model prediction by a median about seven months.

This clonotype was detected many times. Its target is not known. The CDR3 contains 18 residues. Unmatched junction bases numbered 10, after V lost 5 bases and J lost 0 bases. From germline, CDR1 is DFQATT and CDR2 SNEGSKA (reference sequence). Amplification targeted TCR beta CDR3 regions from RNA transcripts. When the TCR CDR3 underwent first-round RT-PCR, the HTBI primer set was used. Each CDR3 protein is one row after TCRdb ran MiXCR on the multiplex PCR reads. The top ten hold 3.5% to 4.5% of the sample, which has approximately 610,000 distinct CDR3 sequences, 14% to 15% seen once. This chain links TRBV20-1 with TRBJ2-5, with 15 positions matching TRBD2. Sequenced material: blood. The sequence was obtained from a woman aged 40 to 50 with Graves' ophthalmopathy. The CDR3 spells CSAPGLAGGPSYQETQYF. As DNA, the CDR3 is TGCAGTGCTCCCGGACTAGCGGGAGGGCCCTCGTACCAAGAGACCCAGTACTTC.